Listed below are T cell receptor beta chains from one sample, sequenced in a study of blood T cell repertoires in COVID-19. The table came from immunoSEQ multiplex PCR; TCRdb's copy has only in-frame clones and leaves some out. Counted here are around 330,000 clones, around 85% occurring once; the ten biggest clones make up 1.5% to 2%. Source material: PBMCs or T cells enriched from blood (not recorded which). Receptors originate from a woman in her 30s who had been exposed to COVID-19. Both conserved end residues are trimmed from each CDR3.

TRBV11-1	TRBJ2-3	ASSSRGTGDTQY
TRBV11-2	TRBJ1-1	ASSLVSGTEAF
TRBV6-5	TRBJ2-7	ASTPDRGHYEQY
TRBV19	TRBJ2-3	ASSIDRGTDTQY
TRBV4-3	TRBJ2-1	ASSQELGGGAREQF
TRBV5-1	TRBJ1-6	ASSAGRVDSPLH
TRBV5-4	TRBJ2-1	ASSLGGSGENEQF
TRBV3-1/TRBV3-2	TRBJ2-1	ASSQPGLATGEQF
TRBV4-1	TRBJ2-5	ASSQEATGIQETQY
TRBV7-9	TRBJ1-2	ASSLNPSGGDGYT
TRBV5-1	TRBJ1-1	ASSPKQTGEVVWAF
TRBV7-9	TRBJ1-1	ASSLGGRTEAF
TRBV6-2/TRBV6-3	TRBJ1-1	ASSPFRTALNTEAF
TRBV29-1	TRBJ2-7	SVGQKEQY
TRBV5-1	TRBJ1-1	ASSSRMNTEAF
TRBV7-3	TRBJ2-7	ASRRLGLAGVYEQY
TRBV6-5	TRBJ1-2	ASRVRQGGAYT
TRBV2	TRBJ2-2	ASRLAGGRTGELF
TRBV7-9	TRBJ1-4	ASSLPSNEKLF
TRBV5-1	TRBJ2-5	ASSPDRGFQETQY
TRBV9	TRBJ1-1	ASSVGDTLLMNTEAF
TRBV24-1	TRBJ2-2	ATSDLYSTGELF
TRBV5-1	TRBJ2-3	ASSPSGRADTQY
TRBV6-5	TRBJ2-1	ASSLQLAGKYNEQF
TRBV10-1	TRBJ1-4	ASSDRGNNEKLF
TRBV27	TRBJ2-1	ASSFRATSAGNHGEQF
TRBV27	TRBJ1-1	ASSLSAGFSTEAF
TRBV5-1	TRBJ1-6	ASSLDAQAGTGYNSPLH
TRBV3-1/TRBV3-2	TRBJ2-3	ASSHTSGHTDTQY
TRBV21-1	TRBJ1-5	ASSGSYQPQH
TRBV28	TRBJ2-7	ASSFSKDYEQY
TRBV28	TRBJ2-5	ASSRPGDSLQETQY
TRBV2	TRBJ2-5	ASYSNRVQETQY
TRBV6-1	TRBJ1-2	ASSAGQGIRGYGYT
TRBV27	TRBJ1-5	ASRPGTGEQPQH
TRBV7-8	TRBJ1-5	ASRLTGVDQPQH
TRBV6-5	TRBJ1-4	ASSSVRGEKKLF
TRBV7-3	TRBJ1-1	ASSLQANTEAF
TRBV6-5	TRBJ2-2	ASRVPGQGKPTLF
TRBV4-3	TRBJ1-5	ASSQDPPGGGSGQPQH
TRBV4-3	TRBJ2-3	ARTSPGTDTQY
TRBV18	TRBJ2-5	ASSPDSLGETQY